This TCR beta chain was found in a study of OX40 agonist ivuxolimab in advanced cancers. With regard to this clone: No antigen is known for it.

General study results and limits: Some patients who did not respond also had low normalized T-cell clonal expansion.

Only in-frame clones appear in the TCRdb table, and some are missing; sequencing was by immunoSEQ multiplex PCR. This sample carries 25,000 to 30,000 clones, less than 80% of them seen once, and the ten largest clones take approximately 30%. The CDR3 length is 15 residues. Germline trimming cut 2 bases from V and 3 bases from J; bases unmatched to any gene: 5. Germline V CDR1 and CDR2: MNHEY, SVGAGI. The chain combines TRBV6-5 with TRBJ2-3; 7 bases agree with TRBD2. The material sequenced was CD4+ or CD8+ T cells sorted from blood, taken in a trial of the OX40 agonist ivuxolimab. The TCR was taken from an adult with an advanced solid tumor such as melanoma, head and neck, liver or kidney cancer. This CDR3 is CASSYGGRVTDTQYF. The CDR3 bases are TGTGCCAGCAGTTACGGGGGGAGGGTAACAGATACGCAGTATTTT.